The 21 T cell receptor beta chains below come from one sample, sequenced in a study of blood T cell repertoires in COVID-19. Method: immunoSEQ multiplex PCR; TCRdb's copy keeps in-frame clones and lacks some. Among 150,000 to 200,000 clones, about 86% were seen once, and the ten largest hold approximately 7%. The specimen was peripheral blood. The receptors come from a man aged 45-65 years with active or convalescent COVID-19.

The chain couples TRBV4-3 to TRBJ2-2, with TRBD2 matching 15 bases. After removal of 4 bases from V and 7 bases from J, the junction contained 4 bases not matched to a gene. The CDR3 contains 16 residues. Germline-derived CDR1 and CDR2 are LGHNA and YSLEER. The CDR3 nucleotides read TGCGCCAGCAGCCCGGGGACTAGCGGGAGGAACGGGGAGCTGTTTTTT. Translating gives CASSPGTSGRNGELFF.

The chain carries TRBV19 and TRBJ2-2, with 9 bases lining up with TRBD2. The V segment lost 6 bases and the J segment 2 bases; nucleotides outside the gene matches: 4. Looked up from germline, CDR1 is LNHDA and CDR2 is SQIVND (reference sequence). CDR3 size: 15 residues. CDR3 in DNA: TGTGCCAGTAGATTAGCGGGAGCTAACACCGGGGAGCTGTTTTTT. Its translation: CASRLAGANTGELFF.

This clone occurred once. V usage is TRBV9 and J usage is TRBJ2-1; D is unclear. Looked up from germline, CDR1 is SGDLS and CDR2 is YYNGEE. CDR3 length: 15 residues. With 0 bases removed from V and 1 base from J, the gap between germline ends came to 8 bases. CDR3 bases: TGTGCCAGCAGCGTAGCTAGTCTATCCTACAATGAGCAGTTCTTC. Amino acids: CASSVASLSYNEQFF.

This rearrangement joins TRBV24-1 to TRBJ2-5, with D maybe TRBD1 (6 bases). The CDR3 consists of 15 residues. Looked up from germline, CDR1 is KGHDR and CDR2 is SFDVKD. V lost 0 bases and J lost 0, with 7 bases in between. The CDR3 region is CATSDLGTNQETQYF. CDR3 sequence (DNA): TGTGCCACCAGTGATTTGGGGACAAACCAAGAGACCCAGTACTTC.

The rearrangement links TRBV11-1 to TRBJ2-7, with 7 positions matching TRBD2. CDR1 SGHAT and CDR2 FQDESV come from the germline V gene (reference sequence). Germline trimming cut 5 bases from V and 5 bases from J; bases unmatched to any gene: 12. CDR3 length: 15 amino acids. The CDR3, as DNA: TGTGCCAGCAGCCTGATCGGGGGAGGGCCAAACGAGCAGTACTTC. Its translation: CASSLIGGGPNEQYF.

The CDR3 is CASSDSQWADTQYF. CDR3 in DNA: TGTGCCAGCTCAGACTCTCAGTGGGCAGATACGCAGTATTTT. The J gene is TRBJ2-3, the V gene TRBV18, with D unresolved. This CDR3 is 14 amino acids long. V was trimmed by 5 bases and J by 4 bases, leaving 13 bases between them. The germline gives CDR1 KGHSH, CDR2 LQKENI.

The chain uses TRBV27 and TRBJ1-5, with TRBD1 identical over 7 bases. V gave up 3 bases and J gave up 7 bases; unmatched junction bases: 6. Per germline, CDR1 MNHEY and CDR2 SMNVEV (reference sequence). This CDR3 has 14 residues. The CDR3 is CASSFSTGDQPQHF. DNA of the CDR3: TGTGCCAGCAGTTTTAGCACAGGGGACCAGCCCCAGCATTTT.

This clone was recorded only once. V and J are TRBV5-4 and TRBJ2-1; TRBD2 matches at 10 bases. The CDR3 covers 15 residues. The V gene's germline CDR1 is SGHNT and CDR2 YYREEE (reference sequence). V gave up 3 bases and J gave up 4 bases; unmatched junction bases: 4. CDR3 in amino acids: CASSSGLASYNEQFF. The CDR3 bases are TGTGCCAGCAGCTCGGGACTAGCGTCATACAATGAGCAGTTCTTC.

The J gene is TRBJ2-1, the V gene TRBV7-9; 8 positions agree with TRBD1. The CDR3 consists of 15 residues. Germline values: CDR1 SEHNR, CDR2 FQNEAQ (reference sequence). Germline trimming cut 1 base from V and 8 bases from J; bases unmatched to any gene: 7. The CDR3 sequence: CASSLGNRGWDEQFF. In DNA form, the CDR3 reads TGTGCCAGCAGCTTAGGCAACAGGGGGTGGGATGAGCAGTTCTTC.

About this clone: Germline and junction disagree at one end, which may indicate a read error. The chain recombines TRBV7-7 with TRBJ2-1; 8 bases align to TRBD2. The germline CDR1 and CDR2 sequences are SSHAT and FNYEAQ (reference sequence). The CDR3 spans 15 residues. The CDR3 reads CASSFGRGGPNEQFF. In DNA, the CDR3 is TGTGCTAGCAGCTTTGGACGGGGGGGCCCCAATGAGCAGTTCTTC.

The chain couples TRBV20-1 to TRBJ2-5; possibly TRBD1 for D (5 bases). Trimming removed 8 bases from V and 7 bases from J, with 14 bases in between. The CDR3 spans 11 residues. The germline CDR1 and CDR2 sequences are DFQATT and SNEGSKA (reference sequence). In nucleotides, the CDR3 is TGCAGTCCAAAGCAGGGTGCGACCCAGTACTTC. Its translation: CSPKQGATQYF.

The V call is TRBV5-5, the J call TRBJ1-1, with unresolved D. V shed 4 bases and J shed 1 base, with 14 bases lying between them. The CDR3 loop spans 15 amino acids. The V gene's germline CDR1 is SGHKS and CDR2 YYEKEE (reference sequence). CDR3 sequence: CASSLGAGSNTEAFF. CDR3 DNA: TGTGCCAGCAGCCTGGGCGCGGGATCGAACACTGAAGCTTTCTTT. Based on the CDR3 plus reference TRBV5-5 and TRBJ1-1, the full variable domain is DAGVTQSPTHLIKTRGQQVTLRCSPISGHKSVSWYQQVLGQGPQFIFQYYEKEERGRGNFPDRFSARQFPNYSSELNVNALLLGDSALYLCASSLGAGSNTEAFFGQGTRLTVV.

This chain connects TRBV3-1 (or the pseudogene TRBV3-2) to TRBJ1-1, with D possibly being TRBD1 (6 bases). The germline V gene encodes CDR1 LGHDT and CDR2 YNNKEL (reference sequence). Deletions cut 2 bases from V and 4 bases from J, with 14 bases between. This CDR3 has 15 amino acids. The CDR3 DNA follows: TGTGCCAGCAGCCAATCACAGGGAAGAGGCACTGAAGCTTTCTTT. It yields the protein CASSQSQGRGTEAFF.

The sample holds a few counts of this clone. Here the CDR3 DNA reads TGTGCCAGCAGCTTCAGGGCGGCCTCTGGGGCCAACGTCCTGACTTTC. It yields the protein CASSFRAASGANVLTF. This chain uses TRBV11-3 with TRBJ2-6; D perhaps matches TRBD1 (5 bases). In germline, CDR1 is SGHNT, CDR2 YENEEA. The length of the CDR3 is 16 residues. V gave up 3 bases and J gave up 0 bases, with 9 bases separating them.

The gene calls are TRBV6-4 and TRBJ1-5, with D possibly TRBD1 on 6 matching bases. CDR3 length: 16 residues. Germline V gene data show CDR1 as MRHNA and CDR2 as SNTAGT. V was pared by 5 bases and J by 2 bases, with 16 bases between. CDR3 sequence reads: CASSFIQGLRNQPQHF. In DNA, the CDR3 is TGTGCCAGCAGTTTTATACAGGGATTACGCAATCAGCCCCAGCATTTT.

The genes are TRBV5-5 and TRBJ1-1; D remains unclear. Trimming took off 0 bases at V and 1 base at J, with 7 bases between the two ends. In germline, CDR1 is SGHKS, CDR2 YYEKEE (reference sequence). The CDR3 runs 14 residues. Here the CDR3 reads CASSLVRGNTEAFF. CDR3 in DNA: TGTGCCAGCAGCTTGGTTCGGGGGAACACTGAAGCTTTCTTT.

A word on this clone: Distinct nucleotide sequences in the sample also encode this CDR3. The chain couples TRBV4-3 to TRBJ1-5, with 8 positions matching TRBD1. Germline V gene lookup returns CDR1 LGHNA and CDR2 YSLEER. The CDR3 consists of 14 residues. The J segment lost 5 bases and the V segment lost 3 bases, leaving 3 bases of the junction unmatched. The CDR3 DNA sequence: TGCGCCAGCAGCCAGGACAGGGTCGATCAGCCCCAGCATTTT. Protein product: CASSQDRVDQPQHF.

The V call is TRBV6-5, the J call TRBJ2-3; D is possibly TRBD2 (6 bases). V was shortened by 7 bases and J by 2 bases, with 16 bases between the two germline ends. There are 15 residues in the CDR3. Germline CDR1 and CDR2: MNHEY and SVGAGI. CDR3 bases: TGTGCCAGCATTTGGGACTCCTCCTACACAGATACGCAGTATTTT. Its protein product is CASIWDSSYTDTQYF.

V gene TRBV6-5 combines with J gene TRBJ1-2; 8 positions agree with TRBD1. J lost 7 bases, V lost 11 bases, and 9 bases had no gene match. Germline CDR1 MNHEY, CDR2 SVGAGI. The CDR3 length is 12 residues. The CDR3 sequence is CAVAQGAAGYTF. The CDR3, as DNA: TGTGCCGTGGCCCAGGGGGCGGCTGGCTACACCTTC.

The rearrangement links TRBV9 to TRBJ1-6, with a weak D call TRBD1 (5 bases). The V and J ends lost 3 bases and 7 bases respectively, with 17 bases between them. The CDR3 is 16 residues long. In germline, CDR1 is SGDLS, CDR2 YYNGEE. The CDR3 DNA sequence: TGTGCCAGCAGCGCCGGAAGGGGAGGAGTGAATTCACCCCTCCACTTT. This translates into CASSAGRGGVNSPLHF.

This sequence joins TRBV4-3 and TRBJ2-1; 13 bases fit TRBD2. The V segment lost 0 bases and the J segment 8 bases; nucleotides outside the gene matches: 10. Per germline, CDR1 LGHNA and CDR2 YSLEER. This CDR3 spans 18 amino acids. CDR3 DNA sequence: TGCGCCAGCAGCCAAGAGAGGTCCGGACTAGCGGGAGTATATGAGCAGTTCTTC. Its protein is CASSQERSGLAGVYEQFF.